These T cell receptor beta chains were read from a single sample in a study of blood T cell repertoires in COVID-19. Method: immunoSEQ multiplex PCR; TCRdb's copy keeps in-frame clones and lacks some. Of some 220,000 clones in the sample, roughly 85% are singletons; the top ten hold 2.4%. Material for sequencing was peripheral blood. These TCRs come from a woman aged 65 to 85 with COVID-19, enrolled during active disease. The conserved cysteine and the conserved F or W are not part of the CDR3 here. Fields, in order: clone size, V gene, CDR3 protein. Size tells how often a clone was seen (once, few, many) or the class of an expanded clone, and some rows leave it out.

clone_size: few; v_call: TRBV6-2/TRBV6-3; cdr3_aa: ASSRTPGGTGELF
clone_size: NA; v_call: TRBV4-2; cdr3_aa: ASSQVTGGPNNSPLH
clone_size: NA; v_call: TRBV27; cdr3_aa: ASSLGQVDTGELF
clone_size: NA; v_call: TRBV9; cdr3_aa: ASSPTPWGLQYGYT
clone_size: NA; v_call: TRBV30; cdr3_aa: AWSRGGRRKNIQY
clone_size: NA; v_call: TRBV4-1; cdr3_aa: ASSQEVEGALYNEQF
clone_size: NA; v_call: TRBV6-5; cdr3_aa: ASSSRGGKHYNEQF
clone_size: NA; v_call: TRBV7-2; cdr3_aa: ASTSYGSLTDTQY
clone_size: NA; v_call: TRBV5-5; cdr3_aa: ASRSTGGYQETQY
clone_size: NA; v_call: TRBV3-1/TRBV3-2; cdr3_aa: ASSQERRGTHSNQPQH
clone_size: NA; v_call: TRBV7-2; cdr3_aa: ASSLDGTDHQPQH
clone_size: NA; v_call: TRBV6-2/TRBV6-3; cdr3_aa: ASSYSSGRPDTQY
clone_size: once; v_call: TRBV2; cdr3_aa: ASSWRGNSYNEQF
clone_size: NA; v_call: TRBV5-1; cdr3_aa: ASSLRGIGTRANYGYT
clone_size: NA; v_call: TRBV7-9; cdr3_aa: ASRPDRPNTEAF
clone_size: once; v_call: TRBV9; cdr3_aa: ASSAGLATHNEQF
clone_size: NA; v_call: TRBV15; cdr3_aa: ATSRDGRGTWETQY
clone_size: few; v_call: TRBV14; cdr3_aa: ASSQQDLNTEAF
clone_size: NA; v_call: TRBV2; cdr3_aa: ASDGRTGGTEAF
clone_size: NA; v_call: TRBV9; cdr3_aa: ASSLRPSQRGGIWTDTQY
clone_size: NA; v_call: TRBV18; cdr3_aa: ASSLGQVYSNQPQH
clone_size: NA; v_call: TRBV7-2; cdr3_aa: ASSFLATGIYGYT
clone_size: few; v_call: TRBV2; cdr3_aa: ASSEPRGGYGYT
clone_size: once; v_call: TRBV2; cdr3_aa: ASSRDYGYT
clone_size: NA; v_call: TRBV18; cdr3_aa: ASSPPGLRQETQY
clone_size: NA; v_call: TRBV30; cdr3_aa: AWNTKDEQF
clone_size: NA; v_call: TRBV27; cdr3_aa: ASSFGLAYEQY
clone_size: NA; v_call: TRBV11-3; cdr3_aa: ASSLGSGTAIYNEQF
clone_size: NA; v_call: TRBV12-5; cdr3_aa: ASGLQGGTNEKLF
clone_size: NA; v_call: TRBV2; cdr3_aa: ASSVEQSNEKLF
clone_size: NA; v_call: TRBV9; cdr3_aa: ASSVEPVAANSPLH
clone_size: NA; v_call: TRBV6-5; cdr3_aa: ASSATRGGYGYT
clone_size: NA; v_call: TRBV2; cdr3_aa: ASSEKRMNTGELF
clone_size: NA; v_call: TRBV9; cdr3_aa: ASSVYRHGYT
clone_size: NA; v_call: TRBV10-2; cdr3_aa: ASGTGTNEQY
clone_size: NA; v_call: TRBV3-1/TRBV3-2; cdr3_aa: ASSQAGGGYT
clone_size: NA; v_call: TRBV7-8; cdr3_aa: ASSLTSPNYGYT
clone_size: NA; v_call: TRBV5-4; cdr3_aa: ASSLDHRTGGDGYT
clone_size: NA; v_call: TRBV4-2; cdr3_aa: ASSQVGREHDQY